This TCR beta chain was sequenced in a study of T cell responses to AZD1222 COVID-19 vaccine. Whole-study results and caveats: CD4 TCRs associated with vaccination spanned spike, dominating at 160-218 and 743-854. A mostly white British donor set with more females was recruited, and clonal diversity was possibly underestimated. Without day 14 samples, only post-peak T cell repertoires were studied.

The germline CDR1 and CDR2 sequences are SEHNR and FQNEAQ (reference sequence). There are 15 residues in the CDR3. V shed 2 bases and J shed 5 bases, with 12 bases lying between them. Sequenced by immunoSEQ multiplex PCR; TCRdb stores in-frame clones only, minus some. The sample has approximately 220,000 clones; approximately 94% are singletons. Note on this clone: Its matching antigen is unknown.

This receptor was identified in an adult in good health. The specimen comprised peripheral blood, sampled on day 0 of MenACWY control vaccination. This chain connects TRBV7-9 to TRBJ1-4, with unresolved D. This CDR3 reads CASSLNPRGNEKLFF. CDR3 in DNA: TGTGCCAGCAGCTTAAACCCCAGAGGCAATGAAAAACTGTTTTTT.